The TCR beta chain described here comes from a study of T cell responses to AZD1222 COVID-19 vaccine. General study findings and limits: Donors were chiefly white British, with a greater number of females, and clonal diversity was perhaps underestimated. AZD1222 recipients seropositive at baseline numbered only six or seven.

Germline CDR1 is MDHEN and CDR2 is SYDVKM. There are 12 residues in the CDR3. The V and J ends lost 7 bases and 12 bases respectively, with 17 bases between them. Only in-frame clones appear in the TCRdb table, and some are missing; sequencing was by immunoSEQ multiplex PCR. The data hold just under 95,000 clones, with roughly 93% observed a single time. A note on this clone: The antigen remains unidentified.

This sequence was found in an adult in good health. This chain connects TRBV28 to TRBJ2-3; D uncertain. The sequencing used peripheral blood, collected on day 0 of AZD1222 vaccination. The chain's CDR3 is CASTTFRAYQYF. CDR3 in DNA: TGTGCCAGCACCACCTTCCGGGCCTACCAGTATTTT.